This T cell receptor beta chain was captured by sequencing in a study of CD4 T cells in relation to SARS-CoV-2 and coronaviruses. Study overall: TCR beta CDR3s were sequenced after 10-day antigen culture of PBMCs.

About this clone: The antigen is unknown.

The trim removed 6 bases at V and 4 bases at J, leaving 8 bases unmatched. The CDR3 contains 14 residues. Germline CDR1 MGHDK, CDR2 SYGVNS. The method was immunoSEQ multiplex PCR; TCRdb's version includes in-frame clones alone and lacks a portion of them. The table lists about 20,000 clones, under 85% of them singletons, with around 30% in the top ten. The unexposed donors gave CD4+ T cells in 2011-2018, prior to COVID-19. CD4+ T cells were isolated from the cells after about 11 days of culture. This TCR derives from a human donor in good health. The V call is TRBV25-1, the J call TRBJ1-2, with 7 bases aligning to TRBD1. Sample: CD4+ T cells from PBMCs, cultured in vitro. The CDR3 sequence is CASSREGAAYGYTF. CDR3 nucleotides: TGTGCCAGCAGCCGGGAGGGGGCGGCCTATGGCTACACCTTC.